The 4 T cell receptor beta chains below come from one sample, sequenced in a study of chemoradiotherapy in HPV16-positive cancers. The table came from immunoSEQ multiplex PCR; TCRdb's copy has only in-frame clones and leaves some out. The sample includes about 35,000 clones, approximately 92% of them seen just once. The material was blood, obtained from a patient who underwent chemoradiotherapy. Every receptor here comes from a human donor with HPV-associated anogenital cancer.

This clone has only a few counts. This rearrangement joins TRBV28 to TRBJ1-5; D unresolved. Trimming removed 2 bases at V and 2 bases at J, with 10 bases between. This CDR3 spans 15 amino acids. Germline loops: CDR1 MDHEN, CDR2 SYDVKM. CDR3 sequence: CASSLQGNGNQPQHF. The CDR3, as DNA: TGTGCCAGCAGTTTACAAGGGAACGGCAATCAGCCCCAGCATTTT.

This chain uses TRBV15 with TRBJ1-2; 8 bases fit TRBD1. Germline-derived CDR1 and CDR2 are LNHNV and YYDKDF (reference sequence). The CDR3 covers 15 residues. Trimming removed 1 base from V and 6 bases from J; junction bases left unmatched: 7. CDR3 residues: CATSRVDRAPDGYTF. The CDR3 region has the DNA TGTGCCACCAGCAGAGTGGACAGGGCCCCTGATGGCTACACCTTC. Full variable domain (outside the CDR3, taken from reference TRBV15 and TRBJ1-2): DAMVIQNPRYQVTQFGKPVTLSCSQTLNHNVMYWYQQKSSQAPKLLFHYYDKDFNNEADTPDNFQSRRPNTSFCFLDIRSPGLGDTAMYLCATSRVDRAPDGYTFGSGTRLTVV.

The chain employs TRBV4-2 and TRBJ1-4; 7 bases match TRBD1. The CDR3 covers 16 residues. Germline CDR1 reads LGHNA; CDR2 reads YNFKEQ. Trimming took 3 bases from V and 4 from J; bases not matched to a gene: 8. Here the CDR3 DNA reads TGTGCCAGCAGCCAGGGTACCGGGACAGATAATGAAAAACTGTTTTTT. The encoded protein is CASSQGTGTDNEKLFF.

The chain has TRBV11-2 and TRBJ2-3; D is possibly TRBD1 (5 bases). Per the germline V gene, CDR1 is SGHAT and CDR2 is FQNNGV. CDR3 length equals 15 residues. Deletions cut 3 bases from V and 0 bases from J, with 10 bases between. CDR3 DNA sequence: TGTGCCAGCAGCTTTACAGGCCCTAGCACAGATACGCAGTATTTT. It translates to CASSFTGPSTDTQYF.